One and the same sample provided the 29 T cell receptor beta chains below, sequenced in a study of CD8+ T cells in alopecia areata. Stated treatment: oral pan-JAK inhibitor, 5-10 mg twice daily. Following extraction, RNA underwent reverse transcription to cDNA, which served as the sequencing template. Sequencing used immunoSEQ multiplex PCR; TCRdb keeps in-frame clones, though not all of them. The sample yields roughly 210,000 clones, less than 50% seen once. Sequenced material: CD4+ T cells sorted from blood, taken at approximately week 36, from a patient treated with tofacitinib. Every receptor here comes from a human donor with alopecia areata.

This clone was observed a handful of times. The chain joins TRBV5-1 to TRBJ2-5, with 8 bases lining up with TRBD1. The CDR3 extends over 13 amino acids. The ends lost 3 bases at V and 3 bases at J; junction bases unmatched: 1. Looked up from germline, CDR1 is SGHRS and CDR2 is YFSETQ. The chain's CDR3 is CASSSTGEETQYF. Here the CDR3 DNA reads TGCGCCAGCAGCTCGACAGGGGAAGAGACCCAGTACTTC.

As DNA, the CDR3 is TGTGCCACCAGCCTGGCCCTCGGGCAAAACGAGCAGTACTTC. Its translation is CATSLALGQNEQYF. The J gene is TRBJ2-7, the V gene TRBV15; no reliable D call. The length of the CDR3 is 14 residues. The germline V gene has CDR1 LNHNV and CDR2 YYDKDF (reference sequence). The V and J ends lost 5 bases and 5 bases respectively, with 16 bases between them.

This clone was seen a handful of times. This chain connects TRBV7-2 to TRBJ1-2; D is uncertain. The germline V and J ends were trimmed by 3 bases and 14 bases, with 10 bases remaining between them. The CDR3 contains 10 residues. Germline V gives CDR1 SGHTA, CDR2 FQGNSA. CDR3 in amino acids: CASSLSKLTF. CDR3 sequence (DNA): TGTGCCAGCAGCTTGTCCAAGCTTACCTTC. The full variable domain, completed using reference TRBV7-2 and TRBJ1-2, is GAGVSQSPSNKVTEKGKDVELRCDPISGHTALYWYRQSLGQGLEFLIYFQGNSAPDKSGLPSDRFSAERTGGSVSTLTIQRTQQEDSAVYLCASSLSKLTFGSGTRLTVV.

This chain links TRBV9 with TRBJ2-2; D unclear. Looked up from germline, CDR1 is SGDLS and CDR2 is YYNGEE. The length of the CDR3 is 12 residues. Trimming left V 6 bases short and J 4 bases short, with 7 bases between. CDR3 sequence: CASNPSTGELFF. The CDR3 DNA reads TGTGCCAGCAATCCTAGCACCGGGGAGCTGTTTTTT. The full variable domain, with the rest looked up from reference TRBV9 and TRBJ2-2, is DSGVTQTPKHLITATGQRVTLRCSPRSGDLSVYWYQQSLDQGLQFLIQYYNGEERAKGNILERFSAQQFPDLHSELNLSSLELGDSALYFCASNPSTGELFFGEGSRLTVL.

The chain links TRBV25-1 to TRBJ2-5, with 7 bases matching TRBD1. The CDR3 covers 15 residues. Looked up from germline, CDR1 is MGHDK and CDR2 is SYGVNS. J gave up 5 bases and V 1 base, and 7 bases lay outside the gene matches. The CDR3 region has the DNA TGTGCCAGCAGTGAATTGACAGGGAACTCGGAGACCCAGTACTTC. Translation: CASSELTGNSETQYF.

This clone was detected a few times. The CDR3 region has the DNA TGCGCCAGCAGCCAAGGTTCACAGGAGGGGCACTATGGCTACACCTTC. This gives the protein CASSQGSQEGHYGYTF. The V and J genes are TRBV4-1 and TRBJ1-2, with a possible D match to TRBD1 (5 bases). V shed 1 base and J shed 3 bases, with 15 bases lying between them. CDR3 length: 16 amino acids. The germline CDR1 and CDR2 sequences are MGHRA and YSYEKL.

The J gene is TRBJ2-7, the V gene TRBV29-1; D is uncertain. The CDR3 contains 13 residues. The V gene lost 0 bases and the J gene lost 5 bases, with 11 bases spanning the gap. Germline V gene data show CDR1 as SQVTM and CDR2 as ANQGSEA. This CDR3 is CSVEEANFDEQYF. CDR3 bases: TGCAGCGTTGAAGAGGCTAACTTTGACGAGCAGTACTTC.

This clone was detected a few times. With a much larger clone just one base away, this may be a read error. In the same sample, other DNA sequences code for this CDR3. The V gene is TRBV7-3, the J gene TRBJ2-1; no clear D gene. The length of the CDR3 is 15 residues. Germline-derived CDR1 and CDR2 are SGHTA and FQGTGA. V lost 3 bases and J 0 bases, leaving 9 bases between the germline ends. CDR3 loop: CASSLDPSSYNEQFF. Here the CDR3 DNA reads TGTGCCAGCAGCTTGGACCCCAGCTCCTACAATGAGCAGTTCTTC.

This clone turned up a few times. The CDR3: CASSLEGEGNIQYF. The CDR3 nucleotides read TGTGCCAGCAGCTTAGAAGGGGAGGGAAACATTCAGTACTTC. This chain links TRBV7-2 with TRBJ2-4, with 7 bases that match TRBD2. There are 14 residues in the CDR3. V lost 1 base, J lost 6 bases, and 3 bases stayed unmatched. The germline V gene has CDR1 SGHTA and CDR2 FQGNSA.

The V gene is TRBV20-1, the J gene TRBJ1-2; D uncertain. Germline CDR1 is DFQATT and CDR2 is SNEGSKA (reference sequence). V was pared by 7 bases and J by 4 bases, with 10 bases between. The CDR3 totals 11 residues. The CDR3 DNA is TGCAGTGTTTGGGCCGCCTATGGCTACACCTTC. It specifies CSVWAAYGYTF.

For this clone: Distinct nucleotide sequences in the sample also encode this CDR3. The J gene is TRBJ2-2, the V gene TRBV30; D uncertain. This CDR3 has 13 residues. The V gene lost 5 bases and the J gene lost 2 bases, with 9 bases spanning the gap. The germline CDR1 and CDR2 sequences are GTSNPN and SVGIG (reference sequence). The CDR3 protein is CAWSRFNTGELFF. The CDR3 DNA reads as TGTGCCTGGTCCAGGTTCAACACCGGGGAGCTGTTTTTT.

The chain's CDR3 is CASGTGRETQYF. CDR3 nucleotides: TGTGCCAGCGGGACAGGGAGAGAGACCCAGTACTTC. This rearrangement joins TRBV28 to TRBJ2-5; 9 bases are shared with TRBD1. Looked up from germline, CDR1 is MDHEN and CDR2 is SYDVKM. Trimming at V came to 8 bases and at J to 4 bases, leaving 2 bases not matched to a gene. The CDR3 has 12 amino acids.

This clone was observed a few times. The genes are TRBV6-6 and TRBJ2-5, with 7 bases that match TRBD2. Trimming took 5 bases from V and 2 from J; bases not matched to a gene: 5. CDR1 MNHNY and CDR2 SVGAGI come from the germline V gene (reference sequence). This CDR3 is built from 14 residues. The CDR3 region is CASSTRTSQETQYF. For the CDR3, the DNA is TGTGCCAGCAGTACCCGGACTAGTCAAGAGACCCAGTACTTC.

In nucleotides, the CDR3 is TGTGCCAGCAGCTTAGTCCTAGCGGGTCAGGAGCAGTACTTC. It codes for CASSLVLAGQEQYF. The chain has TRBV11-2 and TRBJ2-7, with 8 positions matching TRBD2. Germline CDR1 SGHAT, CDR2 FQNNGV. J lost 7 bases, V lost 1 base, and 6 bases had no gene match. This CDR3 comprises 14 residues.

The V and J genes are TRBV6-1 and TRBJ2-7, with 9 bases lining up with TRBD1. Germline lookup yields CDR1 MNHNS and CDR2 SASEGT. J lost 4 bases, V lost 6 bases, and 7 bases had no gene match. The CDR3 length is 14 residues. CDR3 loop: CASRPPGQGYEQYF. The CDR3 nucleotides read TGTGCCAGCAGACCTCCGGGACAGGGTTACGAGCAGTACTTC.

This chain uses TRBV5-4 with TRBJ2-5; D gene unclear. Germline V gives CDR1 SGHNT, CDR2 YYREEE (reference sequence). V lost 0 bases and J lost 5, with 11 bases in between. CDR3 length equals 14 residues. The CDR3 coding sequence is TGTGCCAGCAGCTTGGCCAGGCTTGTCGAGACCCAGTACTTC. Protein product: CASSLARLVETQYF.

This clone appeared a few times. CDR3 residues: CASSWGTSDSEQFF. Written as DNA, the CDR3 is TGTGCCAGCAGCTGGGGGACTAGCGACAGCGAGCAGTTCTTC. This chain links TRBV7-3 with TRBJ2-1; the match to TRBD2 covers 10 bases. Germline V gene data show CDR1 as SGHTA and CDR2 as FQGTGA. Trimming cost V 4 bases and J 10 bases; bases outside gene matches: 7. The CDR3 consists of 14 residues.

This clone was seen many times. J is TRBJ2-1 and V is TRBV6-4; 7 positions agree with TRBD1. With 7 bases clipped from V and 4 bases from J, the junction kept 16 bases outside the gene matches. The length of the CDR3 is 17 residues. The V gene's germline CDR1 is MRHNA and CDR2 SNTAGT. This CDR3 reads CASIPDRAQNLYNEQFF. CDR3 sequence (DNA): TGTGCCAGCATTCCCGACAGGGCCCAAAATTTATACAATGAGCAGTTCTTC.

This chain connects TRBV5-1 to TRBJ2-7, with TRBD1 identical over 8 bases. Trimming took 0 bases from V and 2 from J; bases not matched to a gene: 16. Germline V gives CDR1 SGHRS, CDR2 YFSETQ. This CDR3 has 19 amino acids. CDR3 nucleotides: TGCGCCAGCAGCTTGGCCACTCCCCCGGTAACAGGGGGTCCCTACGAGCAGTACTTC. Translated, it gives CASSLATPPVTGGPYEQYF.

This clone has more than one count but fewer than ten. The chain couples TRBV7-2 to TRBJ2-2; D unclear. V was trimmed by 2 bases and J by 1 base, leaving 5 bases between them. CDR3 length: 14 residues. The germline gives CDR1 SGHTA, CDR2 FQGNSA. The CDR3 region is CASSLFLNTGELFF. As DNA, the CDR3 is TGTGCCAGCAGCTTATTTCTGAACACCGGGGAGCTGTTTTTT.

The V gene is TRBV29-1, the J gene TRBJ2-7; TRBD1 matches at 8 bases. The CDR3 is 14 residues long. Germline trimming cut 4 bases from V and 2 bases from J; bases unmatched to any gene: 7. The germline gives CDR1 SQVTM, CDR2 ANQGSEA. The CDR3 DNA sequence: TGCAGCGTTGCAGGGGGCAAGCGGGCCTACGAGCAGTACTTC. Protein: CSVAGGKRAYEQYF.

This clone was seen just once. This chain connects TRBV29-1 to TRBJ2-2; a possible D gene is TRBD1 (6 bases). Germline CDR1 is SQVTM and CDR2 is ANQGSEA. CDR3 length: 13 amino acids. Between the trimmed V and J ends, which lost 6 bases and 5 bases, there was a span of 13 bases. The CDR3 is CSVQGPGTGELFF. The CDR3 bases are TGCAGCGTACAGGGACCCGGGACCGGGGAGCTGTTTTTT.

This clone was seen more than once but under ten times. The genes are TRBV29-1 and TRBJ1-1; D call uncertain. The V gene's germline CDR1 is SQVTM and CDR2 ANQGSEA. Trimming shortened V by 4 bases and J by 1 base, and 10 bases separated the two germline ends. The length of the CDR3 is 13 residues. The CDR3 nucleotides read TGCAGCGTTGTGGTGGGAGGGAACACTGAAGCTTTCTTT. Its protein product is CSVVVGGNTEAFF.

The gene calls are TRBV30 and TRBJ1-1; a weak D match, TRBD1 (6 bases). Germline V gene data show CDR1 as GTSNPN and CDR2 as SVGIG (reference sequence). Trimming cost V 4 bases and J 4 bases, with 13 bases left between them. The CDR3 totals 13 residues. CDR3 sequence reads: CAWTEQGLTEAFF. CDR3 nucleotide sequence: TGTGCCTGGACGGAACAGGGCCTCACTGAAGCTTTCTTT.

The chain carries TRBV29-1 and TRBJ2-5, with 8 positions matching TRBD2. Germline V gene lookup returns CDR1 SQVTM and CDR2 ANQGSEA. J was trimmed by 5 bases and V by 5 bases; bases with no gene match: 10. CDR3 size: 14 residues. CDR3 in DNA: TGCAGCGTTTGTAATAGCGGGATTGGGGAGACCCAGTACTTC. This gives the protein CSVCNSGIGETQYF.

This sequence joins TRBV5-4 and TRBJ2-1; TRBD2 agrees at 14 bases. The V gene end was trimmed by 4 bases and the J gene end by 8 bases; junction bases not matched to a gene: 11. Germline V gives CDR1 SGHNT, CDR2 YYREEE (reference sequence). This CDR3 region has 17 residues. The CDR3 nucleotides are TGTGCCAGCAGCCAGCCAACCAGGACTAGCGGGAGGTATGAGCAGTTCTTC. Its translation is CASSQPTRTSGRYEQFF.

CDR3 protein: CASSVEPNQPQHF. The CDR3 DNA follows: TGTGCCAGCAGCGTAGAGCCTAATCAGCCCCAGCATTTT. The chain employs TRBV9 and TRBJ1-5; D not resolved. Germline CDR1 reads SGDLS; CDR2 reads YYNGEE. V was trimmed by 0 bases and J by 4 bases, leaving 5 bases between them. CDR3 length: 13 amino acids.

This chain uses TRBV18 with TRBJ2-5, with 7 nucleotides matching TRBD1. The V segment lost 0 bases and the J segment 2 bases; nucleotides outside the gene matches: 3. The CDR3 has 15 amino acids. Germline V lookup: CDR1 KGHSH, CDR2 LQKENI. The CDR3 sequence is CASSPPGTAQETQYF. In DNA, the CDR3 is TGTGCCAGCTCACCACCCGGGACAGCACAAGAGACCCAGTACTTC.

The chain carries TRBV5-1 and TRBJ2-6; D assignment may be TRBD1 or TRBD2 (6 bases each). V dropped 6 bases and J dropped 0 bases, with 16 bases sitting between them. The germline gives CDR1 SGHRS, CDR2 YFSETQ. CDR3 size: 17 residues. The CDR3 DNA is TGCGCCAGCATGGGGGGCACGCCGAGCTCTGGGGCCAACGTCCTGACTTTC. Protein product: CASMGGTPSSGANVLTF.